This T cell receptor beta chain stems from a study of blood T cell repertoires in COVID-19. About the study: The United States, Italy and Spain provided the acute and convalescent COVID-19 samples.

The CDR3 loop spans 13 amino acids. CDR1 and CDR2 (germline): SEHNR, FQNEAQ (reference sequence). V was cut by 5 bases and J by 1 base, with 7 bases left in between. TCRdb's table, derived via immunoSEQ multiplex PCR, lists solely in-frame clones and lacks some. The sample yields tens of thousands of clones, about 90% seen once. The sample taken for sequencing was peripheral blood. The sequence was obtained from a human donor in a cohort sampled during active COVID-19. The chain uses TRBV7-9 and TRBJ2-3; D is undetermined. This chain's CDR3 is CASSATGTDTQYF. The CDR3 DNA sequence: TGTGCCAGCAGCGCTACGGGCACAGATACGCAGTATTTT.